Listed here are 32 T cell receptor beta chains from one sample, sequenced in a study of blood T cell repertoires in COVID-19. Only in-frame clones appear in the TCRdb table, and some are missing; sequencing was by immunoSEQ multiplex PCR. In the table there are about 160,000 clones, 80% to 90% of which are singletons. The material sequenced was peripheral blood. The receptor set was obtained from a woman aged 55-69 years who had recovered from COVID-19.

This clone was recorded once. J is TRBJ2-2 and V is TRBV7-2, with D unresolved. With 5 bases removed from V and 3 bases from J, the gap between germline ends came to 10 bases. CDR3 length: 14 amino acids. Germline assignment: CDR1 SGHTA and CDR2 FQGNSA. CDR3 bases: TGTGCCAGCAGCCTACGTCCGGACACCGGGGAGCTGTTTTTT. Translating gives CASSLRPDTGELFF.

The rearrangement uses TRBV28 and TRBJ1-2, with 8 positions matching TRBD1. V lost 6 bases to trimming and J lost 4 bases; unmatched junction nucleotides: 7. CDR3 size: 14 residues. The germline CDR1 and CDR2 sequences are MDHEN and SYDVKM. The CDR3 loop is CASSPDRGAYGYTF. The CDR3 nucleotides are TGTGCCAGCAGCCCCGACAGGGGCGCCTATGGCTACACCTTC.

V and J are TRBV4-2 and TRBJ2-7, with TRBD2 matching over 9 bases. Germline trimming cut 2 bases from V and 5 bases from J; bases unmatched to any gene: 4. The CDR3 has 14 residues. Germline CDR1 and CDR2: LGHNA and YNFKEQ. CDR3 DNA: TGTGCCAGCAGCCAAAGTCCTAGCGGGGACGAGCAGTACTTC. This codes for CASSQSPSGDEQYF.

The CDR3 region is CASSQDLGQTYEQYF. The CDR3 region has the DNA TGTGCCAGCAGCCAAGATCTCGGACAGACCTACGAGCAGTACTTC. The chain has TRBV3-1 (or the pseudogene TRBV3-2) and TRBJ2-7; possible D gene TRBD1, 6 bases. V was trimmed by 0 bases and J by 2 bases, leaving 11 bases between them. CDR1 and CDR2 from the germline V gene are LGHDT and YNNKEL (reference sequence). The CDR3 contains 15 residues.

This chain connects TRBV9 to TRBJ2-1; 13 nucleotides line up with TRBD2. Trimming cost V 4 bases and J 8 bases; bases outside gene matches: 9. Germline values: CDR1 SGDLS, CDR2 YYNGEE. The CDR3 runs 16 residues. As DNA, the CDR3 is TGTGCCAGCAGCATACGAACTAGCGGGGGGGCCTATGAGCAGTTCTTC. Translated, it gives CASSIRTSGGAYEQFF. Drawing the rest from reference TRBV9 and TRBJ2-1, the complete variable domain is DSGVTQTPKHLITATGQRVTLRCSPRSGDLSVYWYQQSLDQGLQFLIQYYNGEERAKGNILERFSAQQFPDLHSELNLSSLELGDSALYFCASSIRTSGGAYEQFFGPGTRLTVL.

The V gene is TRBV29-1, the J gene TRBJ1-2; D gene ambiguous. This CDR3 has 12 residues. Trimming removed 2 bases at V and 7 bases at J, with 11 bases between. Germline lookup yields CDR1 SQVTM and CDR2 ANQGSEA. CDR3 sequence (DNA): TGCAGCGTTGAATTGGGAGTCGGTGGCTACACCTTC. Translation gives CSVELGVGGYTF.

The chain couples TRBV5-1 to TRBJ1-1, with 8 positions matching TRBD1. This CDR3 is 14 amino acids long. Germline V gene lookup returns CDR1 SGHRS and CDR2 YFSETQ. V was clipped by 3 bases and J by 4 bases; unmatched bases: 5. The CDR3 loop is CASSWTGLGTEAFF. The CDR3 bases are TGCGCCAGCAGCTGGACAGGGCTGGGCACTGAAGCTTTCTTT.

The chain employs TRBV4-1 and TRBJ2-3, with D possibly matching TRBD2 (7 bases). V shed 4 bases and J shed 6 bases, with 26 bases lying between them. This CDR3 spans 18 amino acids. Germline V gives CDR1 MGHRA, CDR2 YSYEKL. CDR3: CASSPSVLGGGASDTQYF. The CDR3 DNA is TGCGCCAGCAGCCCTTCGGTTCTCGGCGGGGGCGCTTCGGATACGCAGTATTTT.

The chain employs TRBV28 and TRBJ2-1; TRBD2 matches at 10 bases. This CDR3 is 15 amino acids long. The J segment lost 6 bases and the V segment lost 4 bases, leaving 6 bases of the junction unmatched. The germline CDR1 and CDR2 sequences are MDHEN and SYDVKM. The CDR3 is CASSSTSGAINEQFF. In DNA, the CDR3 is TGTGCCAGCAGTTCTACTAGCGGGGCAATCAATGAGCAGTTCTTC.

This clone was picked up a small number of times. The V call is TRBV7-3, the J call TRBJ2-2, with TRBD2 identical over 7 bases. V dropped 9 bases and J dropped 1; count of bases not matched to a gene: 8. The length of the CDR3 is 15 residues. Germline lookup yields CDR1 SGHTA and CDR2 FQGTGA. The DNA for the CDR3 is TGTGCCAGTGAGCCGGGGGGATTGAACACCGGGGAGCTGTTTTTT. Translating gives CASEPGGLNTGELFF.

V is TRBV2 and J is TRBJ1-3; D is perhaps TRBD1 (6 bases). The V gene lost 6 bases and the J gene lost 3 bases, with 18 bases spanning the gap. Germline CDR1 is SNHLY and CDR2 is FYNNEI. CDR3 length: 16 residues. The CDR3 reads CASSLDSIRSGNTIYF. CDR3 bases: TGTGCCAGCAGCTTGGACAGTATAAGAAGTGGAAACACCATATATTTT.

This chain joins TRBV4-2 and TRBJ2-3, with D possibly being TRBD2 (6 bases). The V and J ends lost 1 base and 2 bases respectively, with 13 bases between them. The germline gives CDR1 LGHNA, CDR2 YNFKEQ. The CDR3 loop spans 16 amino acids. The CDR3 here is CASSQAEGLLTDTQYF. The CDR3 coding sequence is TGTGCCAGCAGCCAAGCTGAGGGACTGCTCACAGATACGCAGTATTTT.

The genes are TRBV7-9 and TRBJ2-5, with TRBD2 identical over 9 bases. This CDR3 spans 16 amino acids. V dropped 1 base and J dropped 5; count of bases not matched to a gene: 8. Germline V gene sequence: CDR1 SEHNR, CDR2 FQNEAQ (reference sequence). The CDR3 reads CASSLVGGGAGETQYF. The DNA for the CDR3 is TGTGCCAGCAGCTTAGTTGGCGGGGGGGCCGGTGAGACCCAGTACTTC. Filled out from reference TRBV7-9 and TRBJ2-5, the complete variable domain reads DTGVSQNPRHKITKRGQNVTFRCDPISEHNRLYWYRQTLGQGPEFLTYFQNEAQLEKSRLLSDRFSAERPKGSFSTLEIQRTEQGDSAMYLCASSLVGGGAGETQYFGPGTRLLVL.

V is TRBV7-9 and J is TRBJ1-5; TRBD1 matches at 8 bases. Germline CDR1 SEHNR, CDR2 FQNEAQ (reference sequence). The CDR3 covers 15 residues. V was clipped by 5 bases and J by 3 bases; unmatched bases: 6. The CDR3 loop is CASSHTDRVNQPQHF. In DNA form, the CDR3 reads TGTGCCAGCAGCCATACGGACAGGGTCAATCAGCCCCAGCATTTT.

The chain couples TRBV9 to TRBJ2-2; D uncertain. V was clipped by 3 bases and J by 7 bases, with 10 bases between them. The CDR3 totals 13 residues. Germline-derived CDR1 and CDR2 are SGDLS and YYNGEE. The CDR3 protein is CASSEITDGELFF. CDR3 nucleotide sequence: TGTGCCAGCAGCGAGATTACTGACGGGGAGCTGTTTTTT.

V gene TRBV2 combines with J gene TRBJ2-7, with D unclear. The CDR3 spans 12 residues. Trimming left V 3 bases short and J 3 bases short, with 6 bases between. In germline, CDR1 is SNHLY, CDR2 FYNNEI. CDR3 protein: CASSDGYYEQYF. Written as DNA, the CDR3 is TGTGCCAGCAGTGACGGTTACTACGAGCAGTACTTC. The full variable domain, in which reference TRBV2 and TRBJ2-7 provide the parts outside the CDR3, is EPEVTQTPSHQVTQMGQEVILRCVPISNHLYFYWYRQILGQKVEFLVSFYNNEISEKSEIFDDQFSVERPDGSNFTLKIRSTKLEDSAMYFCASSDGYYEQYFGPGTRLTVT.

The rearrangement links TRBV29-1 to TRBJ1-5; a weak D match, TRBD1 (6 bases). Germline CDR1 and CDR2: SQVTM and ANQGSEA. Trimming removed 3 bases from V and 7 bases from J, with 13 bases in between. CDR3 size: 13 residues. CDR3 sequence reads: CSVETGGGQPQHF. As DNA, the CDR3 is TGCAGCGTTGAGACAGGTGGGGGACAGCCCCAGCATTTT. Based on the CDR3 plus reference TRBV29-1 and TRBJ1-5, the full variable domain is SAVISQKPSRDICQRGTSLTIQCQVDSQVTMMFWYRQQPGQSLTLIATANQGSEATYESGFVIDKFPISRPNLTFSTLTVSNMSPEDSSIYLCSVETGGGQPQHFGDGTRLSIL.

The rearrangement uses TRBV6-5 and TRBJ1-2; 7 bases agree with TRBD1. The CDR3 runs 16 residues. Germline V lookup: CDR1 MNHEY, CDR2 SVGAGI. V shed 0 bases, J shed 4 bases, and the junction held 8 bases outside the gene matches. In nucleotides, the CDR3 is TGTGCCAGCAGTTACTCGGGGGGACAGCTCAGCTATGGCTACACCTTC. Translated: CASSYSGGQLSYGYTF.

This clone was seen only once. The chain has TRBV27 and TRBJ1-2; perhaps TRBD1 as D (5 bases). Germline V gene lookup returns CDR1 MNHEY and CDR2 SMNVEV (reference sequence). V dropped 5 bases and J dropped 4 bases, with 17 bases sitting between them. CDR3 length: 15 amino acids. In nucleotides, the CDR3 is TGTGCCAGCAGTAACTCCCGCGCAGGGATCTATGGCTACACCTTC. Encoded protein: CASSNSRAGIYGYTF.

CDR3 residues: CASSKGGTGELFF. The CDR3 DNA sequence: TGTGCCAGCAGTAAGGGGGGGACCGGGGAGCTGTTTTTT. The chain links TRBV2 to TRBJ2-2; the D gene is possibly TRBD2 (7 bases). Germline values: CDR1 SNHLY, CDR2 FYNNEI. Trimming left V 5 bases short and J 5 bases short, with 9 bases between. The CDR3 contains 13 residues.

The chain couples TRBV2 to TRBJ2-7, with D uncertain. Per germline, CDR1 SNHLY and CDR2 FYNNEI. V lost 2 bases and J lost 6, with 8 bases in between. The CDR3 runs to 12 residues. CDR3 loop: CASSELRREQYF. CDR3 in DNA: TGTGCCAGCAGTGAACTCCGTCGCGAGCAGTACTTC. The full variable domain, rest sourced from reference TRBV2 and TRBJ2-7, is EPEVTQTPSHQVTQMGQEVILRCVPISNHLYFYWYRQILGQKVEFLVSFYNNEISEKSEIFDDQFSVERPDGSNFTLKIRSTKLEDSAMYFCASSELRREQYFGPGTRLTVT.

V usage is TRBV28 and J usage is TRBJ1-2; D gene ambiguous. V was trimmed by 5 bases and J by 7 bases, leaving 5 bases between them. Per the germline V gene, CDR1 is MDHEN and CDR2 is SYDVKM. The CDR3 totals 10 residues. In DNA form, the CDR3 reads TGTGCCAGCAGTCAGCGTGGCTACACCTTC. Translation gives CASSQRGYTF.

The chain uses TRBV7-8 and TRBJ1-1, with a tentative D call TRBD1 (6 bases). Trimming cost V 10 bases and J 0 bases, with 21 bases left between them. CDR1 SGHVS and CDR2 FQNEAQ come from the germline V gene. The CDR3 has 16 residues. The CDR3, as DNA: TGTGCCACCAAACCCCCGCGGGGGGCCATGAACACTGAAGCTTTCTTT. It translates to CATKPPRGAMNTEAFF.

The V call is TRBV4-1, the J call TRBJ2-5; 9 positions match TRBD2. The CDR3 length is 17 residues. After removal of 1 base from V and 4 bases from J, the junction contained 10 bases not matched to a gene. Germline V gene data show CDR1 as MGHRA and CDR2 as YSYEKL. The CDR3 bases are TGCGCCAGCAGCCAAGTTTTTGCGGGGGGGCCTCTAGAGACCCAGTACTTC. It translates to CASSQVFAGGPLETQYF.

This sequence joins TRBV7-9 and TRBJ1-1; D not certain. Trimming shortened V by 5 bases and J by 4 bases, and 5 bases separated the two germline ends. CDR1 and CDR2 from the germline V gene are SEHNR and FQNEAQ (reference sequence). This CDR3 is 11 amino acids long. CDR3 coding DNA: TGTGCCAGCAGCCCGGGCACTGAAGCTTTCTTT. Translating gives CASSPGTEAFF.

The rearrangement uses TRBV6-4 and TRBJ2-6, with a tentative D call TRBD1 (6 bases). Trimming shortened V by 4 bases and J by 0 bases, and 7 bases separated the two germline ends. Germline V gene sequence: CDR1 MRHNA, CDR2 SNTAGT. The CDR3 spans 15 residues. CDR3 DNA: TGTGCCAGCAGTGGAGGGGGCTCTGGGGCCAACGTCCTGACTTTC. Its protein is CASSGGGSGANVLTF.

This chain uses TRBV5-1 with TRBJ2-3; no definite D call. Trimming shortened V by 4 bases and J by 2 bases, and 11 bases separated the two germline ends. Germline CDR1 is SGHRS and CDR2 is YFSETQ. CDR3 length: 14 residues. CDR3 DNA sequence: TGCGCCAGCAGCCTAAGACACCACACAGATACGCAGTATTTT. Translating gives CASSLRHHTDTQYF.

The chain is built from TRBV6-6 and TRBJ2-7, with D tentatively TRBD1 (5 bases). Germline loops: CDR1 MNHNY, CDR2 SVGAGI (reference sequence). CDR3 length: 13 amino acids. Trimming took off 2 bases at V and 2 bases at J, with 7 bases between the two ends. CDR3 region: CASSYQGAYEQYF. CDR3 nucleotide sequence: TGTGCCAGCAGTTACCAGGGCGCCTACGAGCAGTACTTC.

This chain uses TRBV10-2 with TRBJ1-1, with TRBD1 matching 9 bases. The V gene's germline CDR1 is WSHSY and CDR2 SAAADI. The ends lost 3 bases at V and 1 base at J; junction bases unmatched: 9. The CDR3 is made up of 17 amino acids. CDR3 residues: CASSDQGQGGGNTEAFF. The CDR3, as DNA: TGCGCCAGCAGTGATCAGGGACAGGGAGGCGGGAACACTGAAGCTTTCTTT.

The chain links TRBV5-1 to TRBJ1-2, with no clear D. V was trimmed by 1 base and J by 5 bases, leaving 15 bases between them. The germline gives CDR1 SGHRS, CDR2 YFSETQ. The CDR3 is made up of 15 amino acids. CDR3 loop: CASSLPSTSPYGYTF. For the CDR3, the DNA is TGCGCCAGCAGCTTGCCGTCAACATCTCCGTATGGCTACACCTTC.

This rearrangement joins TRBV19 to TRBJ1-1; 7 positions agree with TRBD1. The CDR3 covers 16 residues. The junction had 5 bases not matched to a gene; V was cut back by 1 base and J by 0 bases. Per the germline V gene, CDR1 is LNHDA and CDR2 is SQIVND (reference sequence). The CDR3 DNA is TGTGCCAGTAGTATAGGTGGGCAGGGGGTGAACACTGAAGCTTTCTTT. Encoded protein: CASSIGGQGVNTEAFF.

The chain uses TRBV28 and TRBJ1-2; D unclear. The CDR3 has 12 amino acids. Germline V gives CDR1 MDHEN, CDR2 SYDVKM. V lost 6 bases, J lost 5 bases, and 10 bases lay in between. CDR3: CASSAAVYGYTF. The DNA of the CDR3 is TGTGCCAGCAGCGCCGCAGTATATGGCTACACCTTC.